Listed below are T cell receptor beta chains from one sample, sequenced in a study of cytotoxic CD8 clonotypes in ibrutinib-treated CLL. Data came from immunoSEQ multiplex PCR; TCRdb stores just in-frame clones and leaves some out. The table lists 250,000 to 350,000 clones, approximately 76% of them singletons. The sequenced sample was PBMCs, obtained at disease progression, from a patient treated with ibrutinib. These receptors were collected from a human donor with chronic lymphocytic leukemia. The conserved cysteine and the conserved F or W are not part of the CDR3 here. Each record gives: CDR3 protein, D gene, V gene. The D gene is left open where the match is weak.

CDR3 protein: ASGRGELF
D gene: .
V gene: TRBV28

CDR3 protein: ATSRDRPGGNVYSNQPQH
D gene: TRBD1
V gene: TRBV15

CDR3 protein: ASSDRTASDSYEQY
D gene: .
V gene: TRBV25-1

CDR3 protein: ASSDLGGSYNEQF
D gene: TRBD2
V gene: TRBV2

CDR3 protein: ASSRDSETQY
D gene: .
V gene: TRBV6-5

CDR3 protein: ASSQSPMGRTDTQY
D gene: .
V gene: TRBV4-1

CDR3 protein: SVEDGTGSPQETQY
D gene: .
V gene: TRBV29-1

CDR3 protein: ASSPLAANTGELF
D gene: .
V gene: TRBV28

CDR3 protein: ASSRGRDVINQPQH
D gene: .
V gene: TRBV19

CDR3 protein: ASSQRDSPGYEQY
D gene: TRBD1
V gene: TRBV14

CDR3 protein: ASSLDGYTGELF
D gene: .
V gene: TRBV5-1

CDR3 protein: ASSVSGGAEETQY
D gene: .
V gene: TRBV9

CDR3 protein: ASRPRGLATEAF
D gene: .
V gene: TRBV4-2

CDR3 protein: ASRRSGTGSYEQY
D gene: TRBD1
V gene: TRBV6-5

CDR3 protein: ASSGPWTHEQY
D gene: .
V gene: TRBV21-1

CDR3 protein: ASSGDRVPDTQY
D gene: TRBD1
V gene: TRBV2

CDR3 protein: ASGGSTEYGYT
D gene: .
V gene: TRBV7-8

CDR3 protein: ASRPGQV
D gene: TRBD1
V gene: TRBV2

CDR3 protein: ASSPGAGGQTDTQY
D gene: TRBD2
V gene: TRBV6-6

CDR3 protein: ASSITGLFGKLF
D gene: .
V gene: TRBV7-9

CDR3 protein: SVGLAGNYNEQF
D gene: TRBD2
V gene: TRBV29-1

CDR3 protein: ASRPPDWGGNEQF
D gene: .
V gene: TRBV28

CDR3 protein: ASSVDSNNQPQH
D gene: .
V gene: TRBV9